Listed here are 18 T cell receptor beta chains from one sample, sequenced in a study of neurological immune-mediated disorders. TCRdb re-called the 5' RACE reads with MiXCR, one entry per CDR3 protein. In the table there are about 36,000 distinct CDR3 sequences, 10% of which are singletons. Sequencing was carried out using PBMCs. These receptors were taken from a woman younger than 45 with HTLV-1-associated myelopathy (HAM/TSP).

The chain joins TRBV29-1 to TRBJ1-2; D is possibly TRBD1 (5 bases). V shed 1 base and J shed 4 bases, with 13 bases lying between them. Germline values: CDR1 SQVTM, CDR2 ANQGSEA. This CDR3 has 14 amino acids. As DNA, the CDR3 is TGCAGCGTTGAAGGTCGGGACGACAGCTATGGCTACACCTTC. As protein: CSVEGRDDSYGYTF.

This clonotype has a count of ten or more. V and J are TRBV7-9 and TRBJ1-3; D call uncertain. Germline CDR1 reads SEHNR; CDR2 reads FQNEAQ (reference sequence). The CDR3 runs 11 residues. The V gene lost 3 bases and the J gene lost 8 bases, with 5 bases spanning the gap. The CDR3 coding sequence is TGTGCCAGCAGCTTGTCGGACACCATATATTTT. Translated: CASSLSDTIYF.

This clonotype has a count of ten or more. The chain recombines TRBV5-6 with TRBJ1-2, with a possible D match to TRBD1 (5 bases). The germline gives CDR1 SGHDT, CDR2 YYEEEE. The CDR3 covers 15 residues. Deletions cut 1 base from V and 3 bases from J, with 13 bases between. CDR3 nucleotides: TGTGCCAGCAGCTTGAACGGTGCAGGGCACTATGGCTACACCTTC. This gives the protein CASSLNGAGHYGYTF.

This clonotype was recorded at least ten times. V is TRBV5-1 and J is TRBJ1-1; a possible D gene is TRBD1 (6 bases). The CDR3 is 14 amino acids. Trimming removed 4 bases from V and 1 base from J, with 11 bases in between. CDR1 is SGHRS, CDR2 YFSETQ, per germline. CDR3 protein: CASSVQQGNTEAFF. In DNA, the CDR3 is TGCGCCAGCAGCGTTCAACAGGGGAACACTGAAGCTTTCTTT. Complete variable domain (other parts from reference TRBV5-1 and TRBJ1-1): KAGVTQTPRYLIKTRGQQVTLSCSPISGHRSVSWYQQTPGQGLQFLFEYFSETQRNKGNFPGRFSGRQFSNSRSEMNVSTLELGDSALYLCASSVQQGNTEAFFGQGTRLTVV.

This clonotype was seen ten or more times. The chain has TRBV20-1 and TRBJ2-7; 8 positions agree with TRBD1. The CDR3 sequence is 15 residues long. Germline trimming cut 4 bases from V and 0 bases from J; bases unmatched to any gene: 8. Looked up from germline, CDR1 is DFQATT and CDR2 is SNEGSKA (reference sequence). The CDR3 spells CSATATGVSSYEQYF. CDR3 DNA sequence: TGCAGTGCTACTGCGACAGGGGTTAGCTCCTACGAGCAGTACTTC.

In this sample, this clonotype turned up many times. The V gene is TRBV5-1, the J gene TRBJ1-3, with 9 positions matching TRBD1. After removal of 4 bases from V and 7 bases from J, the junction contained 12 bases not matched to a gene. The CDR3 has 16 residues. Germline assignment: CDR1 SGHRS and CDR2 YFSETQ. As DNA, the CDR3 is TGCGCCAGCAGCCTATCCGGACAGGGGAGATGGAACACCATATATTTT. It translates to CASSLSGQGRWNTIYF.

This clonotype was recorded many times. The genes are TRBV7-9 and TRBJ2-3, with 9 nucleotides matching TRBD2. The germline gives CDR1 SEHNR, CDR2 FQNEAQ (reference sequence). This CDR3 has 17 amino acids. J was trimmed by 4 bases and V by 3 bases; bases with no gene match: 11. The CDR3: CASSFRKSGGFADTQYF. The CDR3 DNA follows: TGTGCCAGCAGCTTCCGAAAAAGCGGGGGGTTCGCAGATACGCAGTATTTT.

Ten or more counts support this clonotype. CDR3 sequence: CSARLAGVSAYNEQFF. The DNA of the CDR3 is TGCAGTGCTAGACTAGCGGGGGTATCGGCCTACAATGAGCAGTTCTTC. The chain joins TRBV20-1 to TRBJ2-1, with 10 bases matching TRBD2. Trimming removed 2 bases from V and 2 bases from J; junction bases left unmatched: 6. Germline lookup yields CDR1 DFQATT and CDR2 SNEGSKA (reference sequence). This CDR3 spans 16 amino acids.

The sample holds many counts of this clonotype. The J gene is TRBJ1-1, the V gene TRBV11-2; D unresolved. V lost 0 bases and J 8 bases, leaving 13 bases between the germline ends. This CDR3 has 14 residues. The germline CDR1 and CDR2 sequences are SGHAT and FQNNGV. In DNA, the CDR3 is TGTGCCAGCAGCTTAGATCGGTTGGCGGGGGAAGCTTTCTTT. Translating it yields CASSLDRLAGEAFF. Variable domain in full (rest from reference TRBV11-2 and TRBJ1-1): EAGVAQSPRYKIIEKRQSVAFWCNPISGHATLYWYQQILGQGPKLLIQFQNNGVVDDSQLPKDRFSAERLKGVDSTLKIQPAKLEDSAVYLCASSLDRLAGEAFFGQGTRLTVV.

The sample holds many counts of this clonotype. The chain has TRBV6-5 and TRBJ1-2; TRBD1 might be the D (5 bases). The CDR3 totals 14 residues. CDR1 is MNHEY, CDR2 SVGAGI, per germline. The V and J ends lost 2 bases and 0 bases respectively, with 7 bases between them. Here the CDR3 DNA reads TGTGCCAGCAGTTACAGGGGAGCTAACTATGGCTACACCTTC. This sequence encodes CASSYRGANYGYTF.

This clonotype has at least ten counts. V gene TRBV20-1 combines with J gene TRBJ1-2; possible D gene TRBD1, 6 bases. Germline CDR1 and CDR2: DFQATT and SNEGSKA (reference sequence). V lost 3 bases and J 2 bases, leaving 16 bases between the germline ends. The CDR3 covers 15 residues. The CDR3 protein is CSASPLTGQNYGYTF. The CDR3 DNA is TGCAGTGCTAGTCCCTTGACAGGCCAGAACTATGGCTACACCTTC.

This clonotype showed up many times. CDR3 sequence: CASSLPRPSYGYTF. CDR3 DNA sequence: TGTGCCAGCAGCTTACCCCGGCCCTCCTATGGCTACACCTTC. This chain connects TRBV7-2 to TRBJ1-2; D unclear. This CDR3 contains 14 residues. Per the germline V gene, CDR1 is SGHTA and CDR2 is FQGNSA. V was trimmed by 2 bases and J by 4 bases, leaving 11 bases between them.

This clonotype was picked up many times. This chain links TRBV15 with TRBJ1-6, with D tentatively TRBD1 (6 bases). CDR3 length equals 14 residues. Trimming stripped 5 bases from V and 9 bases from J, with 14 bases between. Germline CDR1 is LNHNV and CDR2 is YYDKDF (reference sequence). DNA for the CDR3: TGTGCCACCAGCGAGCTAGACAGGCCTTCACCCCTCCACTTT. Residues: CATSELDRPSPLHF.

This clonotype was picked up many times. The J gene is TRBJ1-4, the V gene TRBV20-1; TRBD1 aligns across 9 bases. The CDR3 contains 12 residues. Germline V gene sequence: CDR1 DFQATT, CDR2 SNEGSKA (reference sequence). The V gene end was trimmed by 6 bases and the J gene end by 6 bases; junction bases not matched to a gene: 2. The CDR3 DNA reads TGCAGTGCGAGACAGGGGGATGAAAAACTGTTTTTT. Amino acid sequence: CSARQGDEKLFF.

This clonotype turned up a few times. This chain's CDR3 is CASRASGPSTDTQYF. The CDR3 nucleotides read TGTGCCAGCAGGGCGTCCGGGCCTAGCACAGATACGCAGTATTTT. The J gene is TRBJ2-3, the V gene TRBV12-3 or TRBV12-4; D is unresolved. Trimming left V 6 bases short and J 0 bases short, with 13 bases between. The CDR3 is made up of 15 amino acids.

This clonotype was seen at least ten times. The J gene is TRBJ1-1, the V gene TRBV7-9; D gene ambiguous. Germline CDR1 reads SEHNR; CDR2 reads FQNEAQ (reference sequence). V lost 1 base and J 3 bases, leaving 6 bases between the germline ends. The CDR3 runs 13 residues. The CDR3 DNA is TGTGCCAGCAGCTTAGTCCTAGACACTGAAGCTTTCTTT. Protein: CASSLVLDTEAFF.

This clonotype was recorded many times. The V call is TRBV20-1, the J call TRBJ2-3; maybe TRBD1 (5 bases). Germline loops: CDR1 DFQATT, CDR2 SNEGSKA (reference sequence). The V end lost 1 base, the J end lost 4 bases, and 12 bases lay between the germline ends. There are 14 residues in the CDR3. For the CDR3, the DNA is TGCAGTGCTAGAGTTGGGGCTTGGGCAGATACGCAGTATTTT. Protein: CSARVGAWADTQYF.

There are many counts of this clonotype. The chain is built from TRBV7-9 and TRBJ2-7; 7 bases align to TRBD1. Germline V gene data show CDR1 as SEHNR and CDR2 as FQNEAQ (reference sequence). V shed 4 bases, J shed 1 base, and the junction held 1 base outside the gene matches. CDR3 size: 13 residues. This chain's CDR3 is CASSSGQSYEQYF. The CDR3 bases are TGTGCCAGCAGCTCGGGACAGTCCTACGAGCAGTACTTC.